Shown below are 23 T cell receptor beta chains from a single sample sequenced in a study of blood T cell repertoires in COVID-19. Repertoires were generated with immunoSEQ multiplex PCR, while TCRdb's copy carries only in-frame clones and drops some. This sample has 150,000 to 180,000 clones, with 76% found just once. Input material: peripheral blood. All receptors come from a woman older than 75 with acute or convalescent COVID-19.

The CDR3 protein is CASSQEWRGGADTQYF. CDR3 coding DNA: TGCGCCAGCAGCCAAGAGTGGCGGGGGGGGGCAGATACGCAGTATTTT. The chain employs TRBV4-3 and TRBJ2-3; TRBD2 matches at 9 bases. The CDR3 is 16 residues long. Germline CDR1 LGHNA, CDR2 YSLEER. The V and J ends lost 0 bases and 4 bases, in that order; junction bases with no gene match: 5.

This clone has only a few counts. This chain joins TRBV27 and TRBJ2-1, with 7 nucleotides matching TRBD2. V gave up 4 bases and J gave up 2 bases; unmatched junction bases: 14. Looked up from germline, CDR1 is MNHEY and CDR2 is SMNVEV (reference sequence). This CDR3 has 18 amino acids. In nucleotides, the CDR3 is TGTGCCAGCAGTTCCCCGGGACTAACCACTCTTACCTACAATGAGCAGTTCTTC. This translates into CASSSPGLTTLTYNEQFF.

The CDR3 loop is CASSSSGSLGVVEQYF. CDR3 nucleotides: TGTGCCAGCAGCTCCTCCGGGTCCCTCGGGGTCGTTGAGCAGTACTTC. The J gene is TRBJ2-7, the V gene TRBV7-2; D is possibly TRBD2 (5 bases). V lost 4 bases and J lost 7, with 23 bases in between. This CDR3 comprises 16 residues. Germline V lookup: CDR1 SGHTA, CDR2 FQGNSA.

This clone came up a few times. The chain is built from TRBV5-1 and TRBJ1-1; a possible D gene is TRBD1 (5 bases). Trimming left V 4 bases short and J 4 bases short, with 20 bases between. Germline CDR1 SGHRS, CDR2 YFSETQ. The CDR3 extends over 16 amino acids. For the CDR3, the DNA is TGCGCCAGCAGCGTGGTATCGGGGGGATTGACCACTGAAGCTTTCTTT. Its protein product is CASSVVSGGLTTEAFF.

This clone was counted only a few times. This chain links TRBV5-1 with TRBJ2-1; D gene uncertain. CDR1 is SGHRS and CDR2 is YFSETQ in the germline V gene. V lost 0 bases, J lost 4 bases, and 8 bases lay in between. This CDR3 is built from 14 residues. The CDR3 loop is CASSLAQTYNEQFF. For the CDR3, the DNA is TGCGCCAGCAGCTTGGCCCAGACTTACAATGAGCAGTTCTTC.

This rearrangement joins TRBV10-3 to TRBJ2-7; 14 bases align to TRBD2. CDR3 length: 18 amino acids. CDR1 ENHRY and CDR2 SYGVKD come from the germline V gene. V was clipped by 6 bases and J by 6 bases; unmatched bases: 16. DNA of the CDR3: TGTGCCATCAGGGGCGGGACTAGCGGGAGAGGGGGGGGCCTCGAGCAGTACTTC. Protein sequence: CAIRGGTSGRGGGLEQYF.

On this clone: This sample also contains other DNA sequences that code for the same CDR3. V gene TRBV3-1 (or the pseudogene TRBV3-2) combines with J gene TRBJ2-5; D is unclear. Trimming took off 4 bases at V and 4 bases at J, with 7 bases between the two ends. This CDR3 comprises 12 residues. From germline, CDR1 is LGHDT and CDR2 YNNKEL (reference sequence). The CDR3 bases are TGTGCCAGCAGCCCAAGAGGAGAGACCCAGTACTTC. Amino acid sequence: CASSPRGETQYF.

The chain joins TRBV5-1 to TRBJ1-1, with D perhaps matching TRBD1 (5 bases). The CDR3 spans 16 residues. The germline gives CDR1 SGHRS, CDR2 YFSETQ. Trimming took 1 base from V and 4 from J, leaving 17 bases between them. The CDR3 reads CASSLSDWGVGTEAFF. CDR3 DNA: TGCGCCAGCAGCTTGTCGGACTGGGGGGTTGGCACTGAAGCTTTCTTT.

This clone was seen a few times. J is TRBJ1-1 and V is TRBV10-3, with a weak D call TRBD1 (5 bases). Germline CDR1 and CDR2: ENHRY and SYGVKD. The ends were cut back, 2 bases at V and 0 bases at J, with 7 bases in the middle. This CDR3 comprises 14 residues. CDR3 loop: CAISERGMNTEAFF. CDR3 DNA sequence: TGTGCCATCAGTGAGAGGGGCATGAACACTGAAGCTTTCTTT.

This clone was seen a handful of times. V gene TRBV6-4 combines with J gene TRBJ1-2; 7 bases map to TRBD1. The germline V gene has CDR1 MRHNA and CDR2 SNTAGT. With 4 bases clipped from V and 5 bases from J, the junction kept 10 bases outside the gene matches. This CDR3 is 15 amino acids long. The CDR3 DNA sequence: TGTGCCAGCAGTGCCGGGACAGCCCCGGGGTATGGCTACACCTTC. Translating it yields CASSAGTAPGYGYTF.

This clone occurred once. Compared with germline, one end of the junction differs, possibly owing to a read error. The CDR3 DNA sequence: TGTGCCAGCAGCTTAGCGGAGGCTGACTACGGGCAGTACTTC. Protein: CASSLAEADYGQYF. This sequence joins TRBV11-2 and TRBJ2-7; perhaps TRBD2 as D (5 bases). Germline V gives CDR1 SGHAT, CDR2 FQNNGV. The CDR3 consists of 14 residues.

The V call is TRBV30, the J call TRBJ2-1; 8 nucleotides align to TRBD2. From germline, CDR1 is GTSNPN and CDR2 SVGIG (reference sequence). CDR3 length: 14 residues. V trimming: 7 bases; J trimming: 9 bases; junction bases outside the gene matches: 14. The CDR3 reads CASSVLAGSREQFF. CDR3 DNA sequence: TGTGCCTCCTCTGTCCTAGCGGGCTCTCGTGAGCAGTTCTTC.

The J gene is TRBJ1-5, the V gene TRBV6-5; D gene ambiguous. The length of the CDR3 is 15 residues. Germline CDR1 is MNHEY and CDR2 is SVGAGI. Trimming removed 0 bases at V and 5 bases at J, with 11 bases between. CDR3 coding DNA: TGTGCCAGCAGTTACTCGAGTAACAGAGATCAGCCCCAGCATTTT. This sequence encodes CASSYSSNRDQPQHF.

This chain uses TRBV30 with TRBJ2-7, with a possible D match to TRBD1 (5 bases). The CDR3 has 13 amino acids. Germline V gene data show CDR1 as GTSNPN and CDR2 as SVGIG (reference sequence). Trimming removed 8 bases from V and 0 bases from J, with 14 bases in between. In nucleotides, the CDR3 is TGTGCCCAACAGACAGTCGACTCCTACGAGCAGTACTTC. Translation gives CAQQTVDSYEQYF.

V usage is TRBV7-2 and J usage is TRBJ2-7; 7 nucleotides match TRBD2. The CDR3 contains 18 residues. CDR1 SGHTA and CDR2 FQGNSA come from the germline V gene. V trimming: 3 bases; J trimming: 0 bases; junction bases outside the gene matches: 14. CDR3 protein: CASSLGYLGGEGSYEQYF. The CDR3 region has the DNA TGTGCCAGCAGCTTGGGCTATTTGGGGGGGGAAGGCTCCTACGAGCAGTACTTC.

Only a few counts were recorded for this clone. J is TRBJ1-1 and V is TRBV5-1, with D possibly TRBD1 on 6 matching bases. The CDR3 runs to 15 residues. The germline V gene has CDR1 SGHRS and CDR2 YFSETQ. V lost 4 bases, J lost 5 bases, and 18 bases lay in between. The CDR3 is CASSLVPATGTEAFF. The CDR3 bases are TGCGCCAGCAGCCTGGTACCCGCAACAGGGACTGAAGCTTTCTTT.

V is TRBV5-6 and J is TRBJ1-2, with 7 bases that match TRBD1. Germline V gene sequence: CDR1 SGHDT, CDR2 YYEEEE. The CDR3 is made up of 17 amino acids. After removal of 4 bases from V and 6 bases from J, the junction contained 18 bases not matched to a gene. CDR3 region: CASSLRTLPRGINGYTF. The CDR3 DNA reads as TGTGCCAGCAGCCTCCGGACCCTCCCCAGGGGGATAAATGGCTACACCTTC.

The chain is built from TRBV3-1 (or the pseudogene TRBV3-2) and TRBJ1-1; 7 nucleotides align to TRBD1. Germline CDR1 reads LGHDT; CDR2 reads YNNKEL (reference sequence). The CDR3 spans 16 residues. V was clipped by 4 bases and J by 1 base; unmatched bases: 9. In nucleotides, the CDR3 is TGTGCCAGCAGCCCCCTACAGGGGCGGCCGAACACTGAAGCTTTCTTT. This translates into CASSPLQGRPNTEAFF.

The rearrangement joins TRBV5-1 to TRBJ2-7, with 9 bases lining up with TRBD1. The CDR3 loop spans 16 amino acids. The J segment lost 2 bases and the V segment lost 0 bases, leaving 6 bases of the junction unmatched. Germline V gives CDR1 SGHRS, CDR2 YFSETQ. The CDR3 coding sequence is TGCGCCAGCAGCTTGGTCGCCGGGACAGGGACCTACGAGCAGTACTTC. This sequence encodes CASSLVAGTGTYEQYF.

This sequence joins TRBV18 and TRBJ2-1; D remains ambiguous. The length of the CDR3 is 13 residues. CDR1 and CDR2 (germline): KGHSH, LQKENI. V gave up 6 bases and J gave up 2 bases, with 8 bases separating them. The CDR3 reads CASSSPAYNEQFF. The CDR3 DNA follows: TGTGCCAGCTCTTCCCCAGCCTACAATGAGCAGTTCTTC.

The J gene is TRBJ2-3, the V gene TRBV19; no clear D. CDR3 length: 14 residues. The germline V gene has CDR1 LNHDA and CDR2 SQIVND (reference sequence). Trimming took off 3 bases at V and 0 bases at J, with 7 bases between the two ends. Written as DNA, the CDR3 is TGTGCCAGTAGTATCCGGTCTAGCACAGATACGCAGTATTTT. It specifies CASSIRSSTDTQYF.

The chain recombines TRBV10-3 with TRBJ2-7, with 9 bases aligning to TRBD2. The V gene's germline CDR1 is ENHRY and CDR2 SYGVKD. The V segment lost 0 bases and the J segment 4 bases; nucleotides outside the gene matches: 4. This CDR3 comprises 15 residues. Here the CDR3 reads CAISESSGGSYEQYF. CDR3 DNA sequence: TGTGCCATCAGTGAGTCGAGCGGGGGGTCTTACGAGCAGTACTTC.

This rearrangement joins TRBV18 to TRBJ2-7, with D unclear. The V and J ends lost 0 bases and 4 bases respectively, with 7 bases between them. Germline assignment: CDR1 KGHSH and CDR2 LQKENI. CDR3 length: 13 amino acids. The CDR3 loop reads CASSPPLAYEQYF. The CDR3 DNA is TGTGCCAGCTCACCACCTTTAGCTTACGAGCAGTACTTC.